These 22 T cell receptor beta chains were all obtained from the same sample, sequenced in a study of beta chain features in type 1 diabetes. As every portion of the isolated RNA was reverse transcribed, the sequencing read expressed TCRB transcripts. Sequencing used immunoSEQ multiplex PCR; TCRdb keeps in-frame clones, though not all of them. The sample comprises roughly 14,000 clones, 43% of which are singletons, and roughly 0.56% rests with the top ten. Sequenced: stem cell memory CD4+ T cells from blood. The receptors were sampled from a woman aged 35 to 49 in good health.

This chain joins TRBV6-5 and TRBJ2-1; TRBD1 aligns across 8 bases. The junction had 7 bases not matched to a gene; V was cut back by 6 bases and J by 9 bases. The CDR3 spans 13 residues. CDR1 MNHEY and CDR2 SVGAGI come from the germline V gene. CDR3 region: CASSPGTGREQFF. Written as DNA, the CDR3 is TGTGCCAGCAGCCCCGGGACAGGTCGTGAGCAGTTCTTC.

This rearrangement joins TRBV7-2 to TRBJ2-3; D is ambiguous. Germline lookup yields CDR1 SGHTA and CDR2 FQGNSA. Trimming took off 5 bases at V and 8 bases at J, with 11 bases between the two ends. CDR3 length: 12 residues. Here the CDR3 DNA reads TGTGCCAGCAGCGCCAACCCCGGTACGCAGTATTTT. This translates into CASSANPGTQYF.

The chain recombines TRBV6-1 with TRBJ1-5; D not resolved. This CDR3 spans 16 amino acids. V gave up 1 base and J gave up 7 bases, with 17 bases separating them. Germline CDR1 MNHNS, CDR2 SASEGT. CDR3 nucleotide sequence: TGTGCCAGCAGTGAAGTCGGTGGGAGGTCCCGGCAGCCCCAGCATTTT. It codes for CASSEVGGRSRQPQHF.

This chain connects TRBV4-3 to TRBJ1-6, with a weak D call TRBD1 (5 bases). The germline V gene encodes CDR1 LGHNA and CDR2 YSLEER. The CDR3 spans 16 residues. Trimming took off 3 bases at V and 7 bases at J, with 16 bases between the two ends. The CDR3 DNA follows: TGCGCCAGCAGCCACCAATACCAGGGTATGAATTCACCCCTCCACTTT. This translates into CASSHQYQGMNSPLHF.

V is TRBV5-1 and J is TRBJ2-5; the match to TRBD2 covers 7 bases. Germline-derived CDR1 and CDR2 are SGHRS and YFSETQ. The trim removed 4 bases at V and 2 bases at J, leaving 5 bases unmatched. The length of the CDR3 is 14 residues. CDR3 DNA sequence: TGCGCCAGCAGCACCGGACTAGGTCAAGAGACCCAGTACTTC. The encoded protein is CASSTGLGQETQYF. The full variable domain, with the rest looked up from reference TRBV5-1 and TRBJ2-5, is KAGVTQTPRYLIKTRGQQVTLSCSPISGHRSVSWYQQTPGQGLQFLFEYFSETQRNKGNFPGRFSGRQFSNSRSEMNVSTLELGDSALYLCASSTGLGQETQYFGPGTRLLVL.

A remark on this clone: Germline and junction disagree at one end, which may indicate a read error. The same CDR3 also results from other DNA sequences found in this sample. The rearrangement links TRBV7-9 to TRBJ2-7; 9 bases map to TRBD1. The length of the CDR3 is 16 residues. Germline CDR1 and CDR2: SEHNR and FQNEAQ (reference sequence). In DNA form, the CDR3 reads TGTGCCAGCAGCCCGAAAGCCGGGACAGGGTATTACGAGCAGTACTTT. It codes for CASSPKAGTGYYEQYF.

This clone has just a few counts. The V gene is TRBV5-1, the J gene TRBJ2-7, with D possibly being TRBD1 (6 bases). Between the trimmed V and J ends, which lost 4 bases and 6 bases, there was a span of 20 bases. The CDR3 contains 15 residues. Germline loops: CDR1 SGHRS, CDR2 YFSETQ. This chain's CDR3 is CASSTGQPRVGEQYF. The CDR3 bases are TGCGCCAGCAGCACCGGACAGCCTCGGGTTGGCGAGCAGTACTTC.

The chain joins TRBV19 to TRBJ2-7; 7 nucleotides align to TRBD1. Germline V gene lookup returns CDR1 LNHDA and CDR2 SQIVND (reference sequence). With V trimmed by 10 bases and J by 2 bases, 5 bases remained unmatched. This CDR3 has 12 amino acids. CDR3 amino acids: CATGDRAYEQYF. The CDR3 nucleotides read TGTGCCACTGGGGACAGAGCCTACGAGCAGTACTTC.

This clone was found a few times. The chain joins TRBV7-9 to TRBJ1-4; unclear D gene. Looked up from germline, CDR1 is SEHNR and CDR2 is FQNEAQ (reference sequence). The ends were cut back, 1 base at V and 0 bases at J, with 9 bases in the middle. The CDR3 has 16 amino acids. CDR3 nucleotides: TGTGCCAGCAGCTTAGAACCCCAGGCAACTAATGAAAAACTGTTTTTT. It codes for CASSLEPQATNEKLFF.

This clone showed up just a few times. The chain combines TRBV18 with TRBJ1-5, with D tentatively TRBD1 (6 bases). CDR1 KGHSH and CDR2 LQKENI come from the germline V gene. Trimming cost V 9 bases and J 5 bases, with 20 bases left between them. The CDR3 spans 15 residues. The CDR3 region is CASSYTGFGDQPQHF. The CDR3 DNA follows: TGTGCCAGTTCATATACAGGGTTCGGGGATCAGCCCCAGCATTTT.

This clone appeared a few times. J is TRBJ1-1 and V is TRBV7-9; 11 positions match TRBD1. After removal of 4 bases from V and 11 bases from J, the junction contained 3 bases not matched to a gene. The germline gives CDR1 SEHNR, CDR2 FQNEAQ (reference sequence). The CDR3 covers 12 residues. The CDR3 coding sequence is TGTGCCAGCAGCTCAGGGGACAGGGGGGCTTTCTTT. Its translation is CASSSGDRGAFF.

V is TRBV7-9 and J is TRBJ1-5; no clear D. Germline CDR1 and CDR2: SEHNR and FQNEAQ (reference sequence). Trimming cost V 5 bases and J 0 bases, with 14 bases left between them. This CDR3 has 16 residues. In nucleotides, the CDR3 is TGTGCCAGCAGCCCACCGGGAGGGTATAGCAATCAGCCCCAGCATTTT. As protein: CASSPPGGYSNQPQHF.

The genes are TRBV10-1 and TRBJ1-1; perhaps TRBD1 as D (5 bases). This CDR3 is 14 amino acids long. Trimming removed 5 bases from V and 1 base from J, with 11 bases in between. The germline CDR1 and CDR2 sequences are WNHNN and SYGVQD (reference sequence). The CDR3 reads CASSSSQGNTEAFF. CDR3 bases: TGCGCCAGCAGTAGCTCCCAGGGGAACACTGAAGCTTTCTTT.

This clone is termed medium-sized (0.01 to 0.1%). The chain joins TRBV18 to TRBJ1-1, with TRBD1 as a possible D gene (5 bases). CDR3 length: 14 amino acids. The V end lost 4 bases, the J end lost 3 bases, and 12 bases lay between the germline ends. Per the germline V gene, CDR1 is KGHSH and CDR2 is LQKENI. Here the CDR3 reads CASSRAPTDTEAFF. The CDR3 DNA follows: TGTGCCAGCTCACGAGCCCCGACAGACACTGAAGCTTTCTTT.

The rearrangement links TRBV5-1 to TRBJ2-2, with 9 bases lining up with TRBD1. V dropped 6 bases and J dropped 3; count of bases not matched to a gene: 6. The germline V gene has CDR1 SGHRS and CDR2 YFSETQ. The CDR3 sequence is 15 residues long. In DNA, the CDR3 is TGCGCCAGCAACTATGGGGACAGGGACACCGGGGAGCTGTTTTTT. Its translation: CASNYGDRDTGELFF.

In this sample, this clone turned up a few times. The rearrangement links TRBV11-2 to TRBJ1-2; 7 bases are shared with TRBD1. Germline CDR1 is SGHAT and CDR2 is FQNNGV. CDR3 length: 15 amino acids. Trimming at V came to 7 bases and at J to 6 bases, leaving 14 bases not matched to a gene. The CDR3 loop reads CASTLTGNLGDGYTF. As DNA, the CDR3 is TGTGCCAGCACGCTGACAGGGAACTTAGGGGATGGCTACACCTTC.

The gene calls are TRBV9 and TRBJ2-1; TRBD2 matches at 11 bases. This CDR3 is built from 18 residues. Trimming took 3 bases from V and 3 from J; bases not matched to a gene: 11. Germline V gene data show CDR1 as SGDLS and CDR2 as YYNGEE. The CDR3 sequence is CASSANRSGGDLYNEQFF. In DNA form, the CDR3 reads TGTGCCAGCAGCGCCAACCGTAGCGGGGGGGACCTCTACAATGAGCAGTTCTTC. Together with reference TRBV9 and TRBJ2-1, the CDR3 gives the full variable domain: DSGVTQTPKHLITATGQRVTLRCSPRSGDLSVYWYQQSLDQGLQFLIQYYNGEERAKGNILERFSAQQFPDLHSELNLSSLELGDSALYFCASSANRSGGDLYNEQFFGPGTRLTVL.

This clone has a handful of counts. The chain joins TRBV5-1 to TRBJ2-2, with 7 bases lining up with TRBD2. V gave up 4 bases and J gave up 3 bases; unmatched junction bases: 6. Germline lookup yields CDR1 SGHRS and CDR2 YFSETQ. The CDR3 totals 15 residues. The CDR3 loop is CASSPGRGDTGELFF. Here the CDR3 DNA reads TGCGCCAGCAGCCCGGGCCGGGGGGACACCGGGGAGCTGTTTTTT.

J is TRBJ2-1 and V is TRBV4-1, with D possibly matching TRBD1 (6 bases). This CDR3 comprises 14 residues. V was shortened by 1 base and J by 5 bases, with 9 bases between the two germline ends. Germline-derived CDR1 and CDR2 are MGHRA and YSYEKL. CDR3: CASSQARTDNEQFF. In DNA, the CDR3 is TGCGCCAGCAGCCAAGCCCGGACAGACAATGAGCAGTTCTTC.

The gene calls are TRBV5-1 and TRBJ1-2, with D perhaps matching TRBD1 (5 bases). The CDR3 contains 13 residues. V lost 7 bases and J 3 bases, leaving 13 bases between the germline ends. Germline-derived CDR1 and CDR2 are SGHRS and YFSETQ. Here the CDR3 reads CASAEGTHYGYTF. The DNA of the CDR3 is TGCGCCAGCGCGGAAGGGACTCACTATGGCTACACCTTC.

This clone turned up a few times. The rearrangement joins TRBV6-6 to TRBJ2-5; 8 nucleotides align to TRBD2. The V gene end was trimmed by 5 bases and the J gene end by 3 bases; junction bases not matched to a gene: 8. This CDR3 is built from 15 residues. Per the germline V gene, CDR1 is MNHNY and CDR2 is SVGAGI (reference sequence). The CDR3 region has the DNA TGTGCCAGCAGTCCTAGGGCGGGGGGAAAAGAGACCCAGTACTTC. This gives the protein CASSPRAGGKETQYF.

CDR3 sequence: CASSSPGNTEAFF. DNA of the CDR3: TGTGCCAGCAGCTCTCCAGGGAACACTGAAGCTTTCTTT. The chain carries TRBV5-5 and TRBJ1-1; D remains ambiguous. Germline V gene data show CDR1 as SGHKS and CDR2 as YYEKEE (reference sequence). Trimming cost V 3 bases and J 1 base, with 7 bases left between them. This CDR3 spans 13 amino acids.